These 28 T cell receptor beta chains originate from one sample sequenced in a study of blood T cell repertoires in COVID-19. Some clones are missing from TCRdb's copy, which holds only in-frame ones; the method was immunoSEQ multiplex PCR. This table holds about 270,000 clones, around four fifths found once. Sample: peripheral blood. The receptor set was obtained from a woman aged 50 to 60 with active or convalescent COVID-19.

This chain links TRBV4-2 with TRBJ2-1; TRBD2 matches 10 bases. With 0 bases clipped from V and 8 bases from J, the junction kept 7 bases outside the gene matches. Per the germline V gene, CDR1 is LGHNA and CDR2 is YNFKEQ. The CDR3 sequence is 16 residues long. In nucleotides, the CDR3 is TGTGCCAGCAGCCAAGATCCTAGCGGGAGCGGGGATGAGCAGTTCTTC. This codes for CASSQDPSGSGDEQFF.

V gene TRBV28 combines with J gene TRBJ1-2, with 8 bases that match TRBD1. The CDR3 contains 14 residues. Germline V lookup: CDR1 MDHEN, CDR2 SYDVKM. The V and J ends lost 7 bases and 2 bases, in that order; junction bases with no gene match: 6. The CDR3 loop is CASTWGDRNYGYTF. The DNA of the CDR3 is TGTGCCAGCACCTGGGGGGACAGGAACTATGGCTACACCTTC.

This clone was detected once. The gene calls are TRBV5-4 and TRBJ2-7, with 13 bases that match TRBD2. J was trimmed by 4 bases and V by 7 bases; bases with no gene match: 11. CDR3 size: 16 residues. Per the germline V gene, CDR1 is SGHNT and CDR2 is YYREEE (reference sequence). The CDR3 bases are TGTGCCAGCTCACCTCGGACTAGCGGGAGAGGGTACGAGCAGTACTTC. Translation: CASSPRTSGRGYEQYF.

V is TRBV2 and J is TRBJ1-2, with 9 bases fitting TRBD1. After removal of 5 bases from V and 8 bases from J, the junction contained 12 bases not matched to a gene. The CDR3 totals 15 residues. Looked up from germline, CDR1 is SNHLY and CDR2 is FYNNEI. The CDR3 sequence: CASSQVGQGAEGYTF. In nucleotides, the CDR3 is TGTGCCAGCAGTCAAGTGGGACAGGGCGCGGAGGGCTACACCTTC.

The chain carries TRBV5-8 and TRBJ1-1, with D perhaps TRBD1 (5 bases). Germline V CDR1 and CDR2: SGHTS, YDEGEE. Trimming pared 4 bases from V and 1 base from J, leaving 14 bases between. The CDR3 runs 15 residues. DNA for the CDR3: TGTGCCAGCAGCCCCCTGGAGGGGAGGAACACTGAAGCTTTCTTT. It yields the protein CASSPLEGRNTEAFF. The full variable domain, rest sourced from reference TRBV5-8 and TRBJ1-1, is EAGVTQSPTHLIKTRGQQATLRCSPISGHTSVYWYQQALGLGLQFLLWYDEGEERNRGNFPPRFSGRQFPNYSSELNVNALELEDSALYLCASSPLEGRNTEAFFGQGTRLTVV.

The gene calls are TRBV24-1 and TRBJ2-1; D is unclear. V lost 5 bases and J lost 6, with 16 bases in between. The V gene's germline CDR1 is KGHDR and CDR2 SFDVKD. The length of the CDR3 is 15 residues. As DNA, the CDR3 is TGTGCCACCAGTGCGGGTCGGCCTAAAGGCAATGAGCAGTTCTTC. Translated, it gives CATSAGRPKGNEQFF.

Here the CDR3 DNA reads TGTGCCAGCAGACAAGCAGGGGTACCGAATCAGCCCCAGCATTTT. Translating gives CASRQAGVPNQPQHF. This chain uses TRBV6-5 with TRBJ1-5, with a tentative D call TRBD1 (6 bases). The CDR3 sequence is 15 residues long. CDR1 is MNHEY, CDR2 SVGAGI, per germline. The V end was cut by 6 bases, the J end by 4 bases, with 16 bases between.

The rearrangement links TRBV7-9 to TRBJ1-5; no reliable D call. Germline loops: CDR1 SEHNR, CDR2 FQNEAQ (reference sequence). V lost 6 bases and J 5 bases, leaving 11 bases between the germline ends. This CDR3 has 13 residues. For the CDR3, the DNA is TGTGCCAGCAGTTCCTCACTGGATCAGCCCCAGCATTTT. The encoded protein is CASSSSLDQPQHF.

This sequence joins TRBV28 and TRBJ1-1; TRBD1 agrees at 8 bases. The CDR3 has 13 residues. The ends lost 6 bases at V and 4 bases at J; junction bases unmatched: 4. Germline V gives CDR1 MDHEN, CDR2 SYDVKM. The CDR3 DNA is TGTGCCAGCAGACCTACAGGGGGCACTGAAGCTTTCTTT. This encodes CASRPTGGTEAFF.

The chain employs TRBV9 and TRBJ1-1, with 7 positions matching TRBD1. V dropped 0 bases and J dropped 4; count of bases not matched to a gene: 6. Germline-derived CDR1 and CDR2 are SGDLS and YYNGEE. This CDR3 has 15 amino acids. For the CDR3, the DNA is TGTGCCAGCAGCGTAGTAGGGGGCGCGGGCACTGAAGCTTTCTTT. Its protein product is CASSVVGGAGTEAFF.

The J gene is TRBJ2-1, the V gene TRBV12-3 or TRBV12-4; TRBD1 aligns across 8 bases. CDR3 length equals 13 residues. The V and J ends lost 6 bases and 6 bases, in that order; junction bases with no gene match: 4. In DNA form, the CDR3 reads TGTGCCAGCAGACGGACAGGGAGCAATGAGCAGTTCTTC. As protein: CASRRTGSNEQFF.

The chain uses TRBV4-1 and TRBJ2-1; 7 bases align to TRBD1. J was trimmed by 1 base and V by 2 bases; bases with no gene match: 8. Germline CDR1 and CDR2: MGHRA and YSYEKL. The CDR3 extends over 17 amino acids. CDR3 loop: CASSQFGKGASYNEQFF. Here the CDR3 DNA reads TGCGCCAGCAGCCAATTCGGTAAGGGGGCTTCCTACAATGAGCAGTTCTTC.

The chain recombines TRBV6-6 with TRBJ2-7; tentative D call: TRBD2 (8 bases). The CDR3 has 16 amino acids. V lost 5 bases to trimming and J lost 4 bases, with 21 bases between them. The germline CDR1 and CDR2 sequences are MNHNY and SVGAGI (reference sequence). CDR3 nucleotide sequence: TGTGCCAGCAGTCCCCCAGGGGGAGCGGGAGTATACGAGCAGTACTTC. It specifies CASSPPGGAGVYEQYF.

V usage is TRBV6-2 or TRBV6-3 and J usage is TRBJ1-1; 10 bases map to TRBD1. Germline V gene data show CDR1 as MNHEY and CDR2 as SVGEGT. The trim removed 7 bases at V and 1 base at J, leaving 30 bases unmatched. The CDR3 runs 23 residues. DNA for the CDR3: TGTGCCAGCAACCCCCCCACCTTGAGACAGGGGGCCATTGGGTTGAGGGGGAACACTGAAGCTTTCTTT. Translating gives CASNPPTLRQGAIGLRGNTEAFF.

The chain joins TRBV19 to TRBJ2-5; 8 bases agree with TRBD2. Germline CDR1 reads LNHDA; CDR2 reads SQIVND (reference sequence). J gave up 5 bases and V 6 bases, and 14 bases lay outside the gene matches. The CDR3 runs to 16 residues. CDR3 protein: CASSGGTSDLLETQYF. As DNA, the CDR3 is TGTGCCAGTAGCGGCGGGACTAGTGACTTATTGGAGACCCAGTACTTC.

The chain uses TRBV5-1 and TRBJ2-3; 7 bases fit TRBD2. CDR1 and CDR2 (germline): SGHRS, YFSETQ. The junction had 6 bases not matched to a gene; V was cut back by 5 bases and J by 3 bases. The CDR3 sequence is 14 residues long. CDR3 in DNA: TGCGCCAGCAGAACGGGGGGAAGGACAGATACGCAGTATTTT. Protein: CASRTGGRTDTQYF.

The V gene is TRBV18, the J gene TRBJ2-7; 13 bases are shared with TRBD2. This CDR3 is built from 15 residues. The ends lost 6 bases at V and 4 bases at J; junction bases unmatched: 6. Germline V lookup: CDR1 KGHSH, CDR2 LQKENI. The CDR3 loop is CASSPGLAGVYEQYF. The DNA for the CDR3 is TGTGCCAGCTCTCCCGGACTAGCGGGAGTGTACGAGCAGTACTTC. The whole variable domain, remainder taken from reference TRBV18 and TRBJ2-7, is NAGVMQNPRHLVRRRGQEARLRCSPMKGHSHVYWYRQLPEEGLKFMVYLQKENIIDESGMPKERFSAEFPKEGPSILRIQQVVRGDSAAYFCASSPGLAGVYEQYFGPGTRLTVT.

The chain links TRBV15 to TRBJ1-6; 10 bases are shared with TRBD1. V lost 7 bases to trimming and J lost 7 bases; unmatched junction nucleotides: 7. CDR3 size: 15 residues. Germline V gives CDR1 LNHNV, CDR2 YYDKDF (reference sequence). As DNA, the CDR3 is TGTGCCACCAAGGCTTGGGACAGGGGAAATTCACCCCTCCACTTT. Its translation: CATKAWDRGNSPLHF. Full variable domain (remainder filled in from reference TRBV15 and TRBJ1-6): DAMVIQNPRYQVTQFGKPVTLSCSQTLNHNVMYWYQQKSSQAPKLLFHYYDKDFNNEADTPDNFQSRRPNTSFCFLDIRSPGLGDTAMYLCATKAWDRGNSPLHFGNGTRLTVT.

There are a few counts of this clone. V is TRBV5-1 and J is TRBJ2-7; 7 positions match TRBD1. CDR3 length: 15 amino acids. Trimming cost V 4 bases and J 2 bases; bases outside gene matches: 9. Germline values: CDR1 SGHRS, CDR2 YFSETQ. The CDR3 protein is CASSLQPGGAYEQYF. The CDR3 nucleotides read TGCGCCAGCAGCCTCCAACCAGGGGGTGCCTACGAGCAGTACTTC. The full variable domain, in which reference TRBV5-1 and TRBJ2-7 provide the parts outside the CDR3, is KAGVTQTPRYLIKTRGQQVTLSCSPISGHRSVSWYQQTPGQGLQFLFEYFSETQRNKGNFPGRFSGRQFSNSRSEMNVSTLELGDSALYLCASSLQPGGAYEQYFGPGTRLTVT.

The count of this clone is one. This rearrangement joins TRBV9 to TRBJ1-2, with D perhaps matching TRBD1 (5 bases). V was pared by 0 bases and J by 1 base, with 7 bases between. Germline loops: CDR1 SGDLS, CDR2 YYNGEE. The CDR3 extends over 14 amino acids. Here the CDR3 reads CASSVGQSNYGYTF. CDR3 sequence (DNA): TGTGCCAGCAGCGTAGGACAGAGTAACTATGGCTACACCTTC. Supplemented by reference TRBV9 and TRBJ1-2, the full variable domain reads DSGVTQTPKHLITATGQRVTLRCSPRSGDLSVYWYQQSLDQGLQFLIQYYNGEERAKGNILERFSAQQFPDLHSELNLSSLELGDSALYFCASSVGQSNYGYTFGSGTRLTVV.

The chain recombines TRBV9 with TRBJ2-7; 7 bases are a match to TRBD1. The CDR3 totals 15 residues. CDR1 is SGDLS and CDR2 is YYNGEE in the germline V gene. The V segment lost 3 bases and the J segment 7 bases; nucleotides outside the gene matches: 13. The CDR3 DNA sequence: TGTGCCAGCAGCGCCGAGGGTACAGGGGTGGGGGAGCAGTACTTC. It specifies CASSAEGTGVGEQYF. The full variable domain, in which reference TRBV9 and TRBJ2-7 provide the parts outside the CDR3, is DSGVTQTPKHLITATGQRVTLRCSPRSGDLSVYWYQQSLDQGLQFLIQYYNGEERAKGNILERFSAQQFPDLHSELNLSSLELGDSALYFCASSAEGTGVGEQYFGPGTRLTVT.

This chain connects TRBV6-4 to TRBJ2-3; tentative D call: TRBD2 (6 bases). The CDR3 has 16 residues. V lost 4 bases to trimming and J lost 4 bases, with 18 bases between them. Germline V gene data show CDR1 as MRHNA and CDR2 as SNTAGT. CDR3 sequence reads: CASSAEGGGAADTQYF. The DNA for the CDR3 is TGTGCCAGCAGTGCGGAGGGCGGAGGGGCGGCAGATACGCAGTATTTT.

Ten or more counts support this clone. CDR3 bases: TGTGCCAGCAGCCAAGTAAAGCTCGGCGGAGGCTACACCTTC. It encodes CASSQVKLGGGYTF. The chain is built from TRBV14 and TRBJ1-2, with unresolved D. Germline V gives CDR1 SGHDN, CDR2 FVKESK. V lost 1 base to trimming and J lost 8 bases, with 14 bases between them. The CDR3 has 14 amino acids.

The V call is TRBV29-1, the J call TRBJ2-5; 8 bases fit TRBD1. V shed 4 bases and J 2 bases; nucleotides not matched to a gene: 3. The germline gives CDR1 SQVTM, CDR2 ANQGSEA. The CDR3 covers 13 residues. In nucleotides, the CDR3 is TGCAGCGTTGGTACAGGGGGTCAAGAGACCCAGTACTTC. Its translation is CSVGTGGQETQYF.

This clone appeared once. The chain recombines TRBV13 with TRBJ1-3, with TRBD1 matching over 8 bases. Looked up from germline, CDR1 is PRHDT and CDR2 is FYEKMQ (reference sequence). The CDR3 has 15 residues. J was trimmed by 4 bases and V by 5 bases; bases with no gene match: 7. CDR3 sequence: CASSPKTGAGNTIYF. In nucleotides, the CDR3 is TGTGCCAGCAGCCCGAAGACAGGGGCGGGAAACACCATATATTTT.

V and J are TRBV21-1 and TRBJ2-2; the D call in the table, TRBD2, was not verified against the DNA. TRBV21-1 is a recognized pseudogene. CDR3 size: 17 residues. The CDR3 bases are TGTGCCAGCAGCAAAGAGGAGCGGGAGGGCCCCACCGGGGAGCTGTTTTTT. As protein: CASSKEEREGPTGELFF.

The rearrangement joins TRBV5-6 to TRBJ2-3; the match to TRBD2 covers 16 bases. Per the germline V gene, CDR1 is SGHDT and CDR2 is YYEEEE. The CDR3 extends over 17 amino acids. Trimming cost V 3 bases and J 9 bases; bases outside gene matches: 10. The CDR3 sequence: CASSSPGLAGGTSTQYF. The CDR3 DNA is TGTGCCAGCAGCTCCCCGGGACTAGCGGGAGGGACTTCAACGCAGTATTTT.

The chain couples TRBV5-1 to TRBJ2-5; TRBD2 agrees at 8 bases. The CDR3 consists of 16 residues. The junction had 10 bases not matched to a gene; V was cut back by 1 base and J by 5 bases. Germline lookup yields CDR1 SGHRS and CDR2 YFSETQ. Written as DNA, the CDR3 is TGCGCCAGCAGCTTGTTGCCCAGCGGGAGTGGTGAGACCCAGTACTTC. Protein: CASSLLPSGSGETQYF.